The present T cell receptor (beta chain) was sequenced within a study of cytomegalovirus exposure and HLA in healthy donors. Findings of the study overall: Earlier analysis found most TCR beta V segments productive about 90% or about 30% of the time.

This clone was counted ten times or more. As yet, its antigen is unknown. Donors sampled were nominally healthy, though unrecorded immune exposures were likely. Germline CDR1 MRHNA, CDR2 SNTAGT. V was clipped by 6 bases and J by 4 bases; unmatched bases: 4. This CDR3 spans 14 amino acids. The PCR employed 60 Vbeta primers together with 13 Jbeta primers. The data were produced by immunoSEQ multiplex PCR, yet TCRdb's version contains in-frame clones alone and is incomplete. The sample includes some 130,000 clones, approximately 84% of them seen just once. The genes are TRBV6-4 and TRBJ2-2, with 8 bases matching TRBD2. Material for sequencing was PBMCs. The clonotype comes from a woman younger than 30 in good health and CMV-seronegative. The CDR3 region is CASRGLAPTGELFF. CDR3 coding DNA: TGTGCCAGCAGAGGACTAGCCCCCACCGGGGAGCTGTTTTTT.